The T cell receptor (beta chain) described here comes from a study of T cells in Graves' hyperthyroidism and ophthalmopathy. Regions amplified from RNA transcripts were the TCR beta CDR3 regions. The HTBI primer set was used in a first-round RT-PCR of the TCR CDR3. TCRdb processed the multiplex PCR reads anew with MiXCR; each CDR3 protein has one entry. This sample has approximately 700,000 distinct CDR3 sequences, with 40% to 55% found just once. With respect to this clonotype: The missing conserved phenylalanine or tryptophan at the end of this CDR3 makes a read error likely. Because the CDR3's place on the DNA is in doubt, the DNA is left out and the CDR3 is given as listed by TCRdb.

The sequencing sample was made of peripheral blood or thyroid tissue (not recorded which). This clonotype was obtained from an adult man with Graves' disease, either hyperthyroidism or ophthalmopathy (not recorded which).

CDR3 amino acids: CATSRDLKGQ. The chain links TRBV15 to TRBJ1-3. The CDR3 is 10 amino acids in total, end residues counted. Germline lookup yields CDR1 LNHNV and CDR2 YYDKDF (reference sequence).